This T cell receptor (beta chain) comes out of a study of T cells expressing NK-cell markers (dated by TCRdb to the early 2020s). Notes on the research overall: Eight donors provided sorted CD3+CD56+NKG2C+, CD3+CD56+NKG2C- and CD3+CD56-NKG2C+ T-cell subsets, whose TCR beta-chain repertoires were profiled. The libraries were sequenced on Illumina HiSeq 2000/2500, MiSeq or NextSeq, producing 2 x 150 bp reads. All eight donors whose samples were sequenced were randomly selected healthy volunteers, three of them men and five women. Of the eight sequenced donors, seven were found to be HCMV-seropositive and one was found to be HCMV-seronegative. Findings and caveats that apply to the study as a whole: For 6 or 7 donors, the dominant CD3+CD56+NKG2C+ clonotypes were among the top 10 CD8+ clonotypes and accounted for roughly 1.0-8% of CD8+ T cells. Whether the expanded NKG2C-expressing T cell clones were specific for HCMV antigens remained unclear. Those dominant clonotypes were again the most abundant among CD3+CD56-NKG2C+ cells in several donors, at 28.3-60.1%.

The CDR3 sequence holds 16 residues, the cysteine and phenylalanine included. Only the protein is on record. HCMV serostatus was determined by detecting HCMV-specific IgG in serum with a commercial ELISA kit. Ficoll density gradient centrifugation was used to isolate peripheral blood mononuclear cells from blood. For sequencing, an Illumina HiSeq 2000 was employed. TCR beta cDNA libraries were made by 5'RACE template switching that added a universal primer site and unique molecular identifiers. Synthesis of cDNA was primed from the TCR beta constant segment and was followed by two consecutive PCR amplification steps. As for how the authors treated the data: Reads were demultiplexed and grouped by UMI with MIGEC, and clonotypes were assembled and quantified with MiTCR. To exclude erroneous sequences, only TCR cDNA sequences supported by at least two reads were retained. The tcR package was used for downstream repertoire analysis, with clonotypes matched between fractions based on CDR3 nucleotide sequence plus V segment. VDJmatch was used to annotate antigen specificity against VDJdb, with one amino acid substitution in CDR3 allowed. Following reprocessing of the reads by TCRdb, the data hold one row per CDR3 protein sequence and no DNA is available. The V and J calls and clone size come from TCRdb's table, not from the authors' own analysis. The table of this sample itemizes roughly 160,000 distinct CDR3 sequences. The top ten clones comprise 20% to 25% of the sample.

Comment on this clonotype: The specificity of this receptor is unknown.

The sequenced sample consisted of blood T cells: a sorted CD56 or NKG2C T cell subset, CD4+ or CD8+ T cells, or bulk PBMC T cells (not recorded which). The chain is encoded by TRBV21-1 joined to TRBJ1-1; TCRdb returns TRBD1, unconfirmable since there is no DNA. TRBV21-1 is a pseudogene. This receptor was identified in a man aged 18-70 years in good health. The CDR3 protein sequence reads: CASSKALRGPDTEAFF.